The 10 T cell receptor beta chains below all came from one sample that was sequenced in a study of blood T cell repertoires in COVID-19. Some clones are missing from TCRdb's copy, which holds only in-frame ones; the method was immunoSEQ multiplex PCR. Among more than 85,000 clones listed, 76% were seen once. Sequencing input: peripheral blood. All receptors come from a woman older than 75 with acute or convalescent COVID-19.

The V gene is TRBV11-2, the J gene TRBJ1-2; TRBD1 matches 10 bases. Unmatched junction bases numbered 10, after V lost 5 bases and J lost 7 bases. In germline, CDR1 is SGHAT, CDR2 FQNNGV. This CDR3 comprises 15 residues. The CDR3 bases are TGTGCCAGCAGCCGATGGGACAGGGGCTCCCTTGGCTACACCTTC. Encoded protein: CASSRWDRGSLGYTF.

The chain has TRBV13 and TRBJ2-2; D is possibly TRBD2 (5 bases). V was shortened by 3 bases and J by 6 bases, with 11 bases between the two germline ends. Germline CDR1 and CDR2: PRHDT and FYEKMQ (reference sequence). The CDR3 consists of 14 residues. CDR3 amino acids: CASSLRPRAGELFF. The CDR3 DNA follows: TGTGCCAGCAGCTTGAGGCCGAGGGCCGGGGAGCTGTTTTTT. Complete variable domain (other parts from reference TRBV13 and TRBJ2-2): AAGVIQSPRHLIKEKRETATLKCYPIPRHDTVYWYQQGPGQDPQFLISFYEKMQSDKGSIPDRFSAQQFSDYHSELNMSSLELGDSALYFCASSLRPRAGELFFGEGSRLTVL.

The chain combines TRBV19 with TRBJ1-6; D is uncertain. V was trimmed by 3 bases and J by 8 bases, leaving 20 bases between them. The CDR3 runs to 17 residues. CDR1 LNHDA and CDR2 SQIVND come from the germline V gene (reference sequence). The CDR3 sequence is CASSIRGTRGFDSPLHF. CDR3 sequence (DNA): TGTGCCAGTAGTATCAGAGGAACCCGAGGATTCGATTCACCCCTCCACTTT.

This chain connects TRBV5-1 to TRBJ2-5; the match to TRBD1 covers 7 bases. The CDR3 has 14 residues. Germline V lookup: CDR1 SGHRS, CDR2 YFSETQ. V gave up 1 base and J gave up 5 bases; unmatched junction bases: 5. The CDR3 DNA is TGCGCCAGCAGCTTGAACGCAGGGGGTGAGACCCAGTACTTC. Translating gives CASSLNAGGETQYF.

The chain carries TRBV6-5 and TRBJ2-5; 7 bases fit TRBD2. Germline CDR1 MNHEY, CDR2 SVGAGI. This CDR3 is built from 15 residues. V lost 5 bases to trimming and J lost 5 bases; unmatched junction nucleotides: 11. CDR3 coding DNA: TGTGCCAGCAGTAGGGAGGGGACGGAGGGCGAGACCCAGTACTTC. This sequence encodes CASSREGTEGETQYF.

The V call is TRBV27, the J call TRBJ1-2; D is ambiguous. CDR3 size: 15 residues. The germline gives CDR1 MNHEY, CDR2 SMNVEV (reference sequence). V was pared by 6 bases and J by 4 bases, with 18 bases between. CDR3: CASSFRPETTYGYTF. CDR3 nucleotides: TGTGCCAGCAGCTTTCGTCCAGAAACTACCTATGGCTACACCTTC.

This sequence joins TRBV4-1 and TRBJ2-7; 7 bases match TRBD1. V gave up 4 bases and J gave up 1 base; unmatched junction bases: 13. Germline V gene sequence: CDR1 MGHRA, CDR2 YSYEKL. CDR3 length: 17 amino acids. CDR3 loop: CASSLPSSGQISYEQYF. The CDR3 DNA reads as TGCGCCAGCAGCCTGCCCTCCTCGGGACAGATATCCTACGAGCAGTACTTC.

V gene TRBV5-1 combines with J gene TRBJ1-1; D gene uncertain. This CDR3 contains 16 residues. The germline V and J ends were trimmed by 3 bases and 3 bases, with 18 bases remaining between them. Germline V CDR1 and CDR2: SGHRS, YFSETQ. CDR3 sequence reads: CASSSGDTTRDTEAFF. CDR3 sequence (DNA): TGCGCCAGCAGCTCGGGAGACACCACAAGGGACACTGAAGCTTTCTTT.

This clone was detected only a few times. The chain joins TRBV6-2 or TRBV6-3 to TRBJ2-1; 7 bases fit TRBD2. Germline V gene sequence: CDR1 MNHEY, CDR2 SVGEGT. This CDR3 is 11 amino acids long. After removal of 5 bases from V and 14 bases from J, the junction contained 6 bases not matched to a gene. The CDR3 here is CASSHQREKFF. CDR3 nucleotide sequence: TGTGCCAGCAGTCACCAGCGGGAAAAGTTCTTC.

The V call is TRBV7-2, the J call TRBJ1-3; no clear D. Trimming removed 5 bases at V and 0 bases at J, with 8 bases between. In germline, CDR1 is SGHTA, CDR2 FQGNSA. The CDR3 is 14 amino acids. CDR3 residues: CASSEWSSGNTIYF. The CDR3 DNA reads TGTGCCAGCAGCGAGTGGAGCTCTGGAAACACCATATATTTT.